The 25 T cell receptor beta chains below were found in one sample sequenced in a study of cytomegalovirus exposure and HLA in healthy donors. 13 Jbeta primers and 60 Vbeta primers were used for the PCR. Generated by immunoSEQ multiplex PCR, the TCRdb table keeps only in-frame clones and is missing some. The sample records 100,000 to 150,000 clones, 73% being singletons. Material: PBMCs. The source is a woman aged 40 to 50 in good health and CMV-seronegative.

The chain couples TRBV30 to TRBJ1-5; no clear D. Germline V gene lookup returns CDR1 GTSNPN and CDR2 SVGIG (reference sequence). V dropped 1 base and J dropped 2 bases, with 6 bases sitting between them. The CDR3 loop spans 13 amino acids. The CDR3 DNA reads TGTGCCTGGAGTGCAGGTGGCAATCAGCCCCAGCATTTT. Encoded protein: CAWSAGGNQPQHF.

The chain employs TRBV7-2 and TRBJ2-1; the match to TRBD2 covers 12 bases. The CDR3 has 15 amino acids. Germline loops: CDR1 SGHTA, CDR2 FQGNSA. V lost 2 bases and J lost 9; bases outside the gene matches: 5. CDR3 protein: CASSLLAGGPVEQFF. The CDR3 DNA reads TGTGCCAGCAGCTTACTAGCGGGAGGGCCGGTTGAGCAGTTCTTC. Complete variable domain (other parts from reference TRBV7-2 and TRBJ2-1): GAGVSQSPSNKVTEKGKDVELRCDPISGHTALYWYRQSLGQGLEFLIYFQGNSAPDKSGLPSDRFSAERTGGSVSTLTIQRTQQEDSAVYLCASSLLAGGPVEQFFGPGTRLTVL.

This clone came up a few times. The V call is TRBV7-3, the J call TRBJ2-1, with 12 bases fitting TRBD2. The CDR3 consists of 15 residues. The V and J ends lost 5 bases and 8 bases, in that order; junction bases with no gene match: 7. The germline CDR1 and CDR2 sequences are SGHTA and FQGTGA. This chain's CDR3 is CASSRGLAGMDEQFF. The CDR3 nucleotides are TGTGCCAGCAGCCGCGGACTAGCGGGAATGGATGAGCAGTTCTTC.

The table lists this clone with a count of one. The chain carries TRBV7-8 and TRBJ1-3; 10 nucleotides line up with TRBD1. From germline, CDR1 is SGHVS and CDR2 FQNEAQ. CDR3 length equals 16 residues. J lost 3 bases, V lost 4 bases, and 6 bases had no gene match. The CDR3 nucleotides read TGTGCCAGCAGCTCTAGACAGGGGGCTATTGGAAACACCATATATTTT. Translation: CASSSRQGAIGNTIYF.

This chain connects TRBV6-1 to TRBJ2-7; 8 bases line up with TRBD1. From germline, CDR1 is MNHNS and CDR2 SASEGT. The CDR3 contains 14 residues. V shed 4 bases and J 2 bases; nucleotides not matched to a gene: 4. The CDR3 loop reads CASSARTGTYEQYF. DNA of the CDR3: TGTGCCAGCAGTGCCAGGACAGGGACCTACGAGCAGTACTTC.

This chain links TRBV5-3 with TRBJ2-7, with D maybe TRBD1 (6 bases). TRBV5-3 belongs to the ORF category, with a function that is uncertain. The CDR3 sequence is 23 residues long. Trimming took off 4 bases at V and 2 bases at J, with 40 bases between the two ends. For the CDR3, the DNA is TGTGCCAGAAGCACGAATTGTAGGGACAACGTTAGGCCACCCAACAGGGTACCCTACGAGCAGTACTTC. This sequence encodes CARSTNCRDNVRPPNRVPYEQYF.

This rearrangement joins TRBV7-2 to TRBJ1-4; D is ambiguous. V gave up 3 bases and J gave up 1 base, with 9 bases separating them. Per the germline V gene, CDR1 is SGHTA and CDR2 is FQGNSA. The CDR3 runs 15 residues. The CDR3 sequence: CASSFPEGTNEKLFF. The CDR3 region has the DNA TGTGCCAGCAGCTTTCCGGAGGGAACTAATGAAAAACTGTTTTTT.

J is TRBJ2-3 and V is TRBV2, with a weak D call TRBD2 (7 bases). Germline V gives CDR1 SNHLY, CDR2 FYNNEI. The CDR3 contains 14 residues. Trimming shortened V by 0 bases and J by 13 bases, and 17 bases separated the two germline ends. The CDR3 sequence is CASSEAPFAGAKYF. CDR3 in DNA: TGTGCCAGCAGTGAAGCTCCGTTCGCGGGGGCGAAGTATTTT.

The CDR3 here is CASARHSGGAYEQYF. CDR3 coding DNA: TGTGCCAGCGCCAGGCATAGCGGGGGGGCTTACGAGCAGTACTTC. The rearrangement links TRBV18 to TRBJ2-7; 11 bases are a match to TRBD2. CDR1 and CDR2 (germline): KGHSH, LQKENI. V was pared by 8 bases and J by 4 bases, with 10 bases of the junction left unmatched. The CDR3 has 15 amino acids. Combining the CDR3 with reference TRBV18 and TRBJ2-7 gives the whole variable domain NAGVMQNPRHLVRRRGQEARLRCSPMKGHSHVYWYRQLPEEGLKFMVYLQKENIIDESGMPKERFSAEFPKEGPSILRIQQVVRGDSAAYFCASARHSGGAYEQYFGPGTRLTVT.

The V and J genes are TRBV10-3 and TRBJ2-2, with D perhaps TRBD2 (5 bases). The CDR3 consists of 16 residues. V was cut by 0 bases and J by 5 bases, with 13 bases left in between. The germline V gene has CDR1 ENHRY and CDR2 SYGVKD. The CDR3 region is CAISESASLGTGELFF. In DNA form, the CDR3 reads TGTGCCATCAGTGAGTCGGCTAGCTTGGGGACCGGGGAGCTGTTTTTT.

This clone has only one observation. The chain carries TRBV14 and TRBJ1-2; tentatively, D is TRBD1 (5 bases). The CDR3 is 13 residues long. CDR1 is SGHDN, CDR2 FVKESK, per germline. The V end lost 2 bases, the J end lost 2 bases, and 6 bases lay between the germline ends. The CDR3 sequence: CASSQRGNYGYTF. The CDR3 DNA is TGTGCCAGCAGCCAACGGGGGAACTATGGCTACACCTTC.

The chain carries TRBV19 and TRBJ1-5, with D possibly TRBD1 on 5 matching bases. V shed 6 bases and J shed 2 bases, with 11 bases lying between them. CDR3 size: 14 residues. Germline lookup yields CDR1 LNHDA and CDR2 SQIVND (reference sequence). The CDR3 sequence: CASSSGFGNQPQHF. CDR3 DNA: TGTGCCAGTAGCTCAGGGTTTGGCAATCAGCCCCAGCATTTT. The variable domain in full, completed from reference TRBV19 and TRBJ1-5, reads DGGITQSPKYLFRKEGQNVTLSCEQNLNHDAMYWYRQDPGQGLRLIYYSQIVNDFQKGDIAEGYSVSREKKESFPLTVTSAQKNPTAFYLCASSSGFGNQPQHFGDGTRLSIL.

The chain joins TRBV9 to TRBJ1-3, with 9 bases lining up with TRBD1. The CDR3 loop spans 16 amino acids. Trimming took 3 bases from V and 0 from J; bases not matched to a gene: 4. Germline values: CDR1 SGDLS, CDR2 YYNGEE. The CDR3 loop reads CASSGDRAISGNTIYF. CDR3 DNA: TGTGCCAGCAGCGGGGACAGGGCGATCTCTGGAAACACCATATATTTT.

This chain connects TRBV5-4 to TRBJ2-5; 9 nucleotides match TRBD2. J was trimmed by 5 bases and V by 0 bases; bases with no gene match: 14. From germline, CDR1 is SGHNT and CDR2 YYREEE (reference sequence). This CDR3 comprises 18 residues. Written as DNA, the CDR3 is TGTGCCAGCAGCTTGGAGGTTCGGCGCGGGGGGGCCCGGGAGACCCAGTACTTC. Encoded protein: CASSLEVRRGGARETQYF.

This clone was detected only a few times. The chain is built from TRBV29-1 and TRBJ2-7, with 12 bases fitting TRBD2. CDR1 is SQVTM and CDR2 is ANQGSEA in the germline V gene. J gave up 9 bases and V 4 bases, and 10 bases lay outside the gene matches. The CDR3 totals 14 residues. This chain's CDR3 is CSVASGRDLSRQYF. Written as DNA, the CDR3 is TGCAGCGTTGCTAGCGGGAGGGATCTTTCCAGGCAGTACTTC.

The genes are TRBV10-3 and TRBJ2-1, with a weak D call TRBD2 (6 bases). Trimming removed 2 bases at V and 4 bases at J, with 12 bases between. This CDR3 comprises 15 residues. The germline V gene encodes CDR1 ENHRY and CDR2 SYGVKD. CDR3 region: CAISEGVAEYNEQFF. The CDR3 DNA reads TGTGCCATCAGTGAGGGAGTAGCGGAGTACAATGAGCAGTTCTTC.

In its sample, this clone was seen a few times. This chain connects TRBV18 to TRBJ2-7, with 8 bases identical to TRBD2. The germline CDR1 and CDR2 sequences are KGHSH and LQKENI. This CDR3 has 17 residues. The V and J ends lost 6 bases and 3 bases, in that order; junction bases with no gene match: 16. The CDR3 DNA sequence: TGTGCCAGCTCTCAAATCCGAGGGGTAGCGGGAATCTACGAGCAGTACTTC. Its translation: CASSQIRGVAGIYEQYF.

This chain links TRBV5-3 with TRBJ2-7, with 7 bases aligning to TRBD2. TRBV5-3 is an open reading frame, and its role is uncertain. The trim removed 3 bases at V and 6 bases at J, leaving 3 bases unmatched. The CDR3 spans 12 residues. CDR3 amino acids: CARSSGGGEQYF. CDR3 DNA: TGTGCCAGAAGCTCGGGCGGGGGCGAGCAGTACTTC.

The chain combines TRBV13 with TRBJ2-7; 10 bases agree with TRBD1. Germline CDR1 PRHDT, CDR2 FYEKMQ (reference sequence). V shed 5 bases, J shed 5 bases, and the junction held 12 bases outside the gene matches. The CDR3 is 16 residues long. CDR3 protein: CASSEQAGQGFNEQYF. The DNA for the CDR3 is TGTGCCAGCAGCGAACAGGCGGGACAGGGGTTCAACGAGCAGTACTTC.

The chain joins TRBV6-6 to TRBJ2-3, with a weak D call TRBD2 (5 bases). The germline V gene encodes CDR1 MNHNY and CDR2 SVGAGI (reference sequence). The CDR3 consists of 15 residues. The ends were cut back, 5 bases at V and 2 bases at J, with 14 bases in the middle. The DNA of the CDR3 is TGTGCCAGCAGTGCACTAGGTGTCCTCACAGATACGCAGTATTTT. Protein sequence: CASSALGVLTDTQYF.

The chain uses TRBV7-7 and TRBJ2-5, with TRBD2 identical over 9 bases. The CDR3 runs 16 residues. Germline V gene data show CDR1 as SSHAT and CDR2 as FNYEAQ (reference sequence). V lost 5 bases to trimming and J lost 4 bases; unmatched junction nucleotides: 11. The CDR3 DNA sequence: TGTGCCAGCAGCCCCCGGGGCGGGGGGGCCTTAGAGACCCAGTACTTC. This encodes CASSPRGGGALETQYF.

The J gene is TRBJ2-2, the V gene TRBV7-6; D not certain. V was clipped by 1 base and J by 4 bases, with 4 bases between them. This CDR3 spans 13 amino acids. Germline V CDR1 and CDR2: SGHVS, FNYEAQ. The CDR3 DNA is TGTGCCAGCAGCTTAGGGAGCACCGGGGAGCTGTTTTTT. This gives the protein CASSLGSTGELFF.

V and J are TRBV9 and TRBJ1-3, with D possibly being TRBD1 (5 bases). The CDR3 totals 16 residues. V was trimmed by 3 bases and J by 2 bases, leaving 15 bases between them. The V gene's germline CDR1 is SGDLS and CDR2 YYNGEE. CDR3 region: CASSAQQVSAGNTIYF. CDR3 nucleotides: TGTGCCAGCAGCGCTCAACAGGTTTCCGCTGGAAACACCATATATTTT. The full variable domain, rest sourced from reference TRBV9 and TRBJ1-3, is DSGVTQTPKHLITATGQRVTLRCSPRSGDLSVYWYQQSLDQGLQFLIQYYNGEERAKGNILERFSAQQFPDLHSELNLSSLELGDSALYFCASSAQQVSAGNTIYFGEGSWLTVV.

The chain is built from TRBV2 and TRBJ2-5, with 7 bases fitting TRBD2. CDR3 length: 18 amino acids. Trimming removed 3 bases from V and 4 bases from J; junction bases left unmatched: 17. Germline V lookup: CDR1 SNHLY, CDR2 FYNNEI. The CDR3 DNA follows: TGTGCCAGCAGTGAGCGGCTCTCCCTAGCGGAGCCTGGAGAGACCCAGTACTTC. This translates into CASSERLSLAEPGETQYF.

The chain joins TRBV7-6 to TRBJ2-3, with 8 nucleotides matching TRBD1. The CDR3 extends over 16 amino acids. CDR1 and CDR2 from the germline V gene are SGHVS and FNYEAQ. V shed 8 bases and J 0 bases; nucleotides not matched to a gene: 10. For the CDR3, the DNA is TGTGCCAGCGGACACCAGGGGGCCCCTAGCACAGATACGCAGTATTTT. Protein product: CASGHQGAPSTDTQYF.